Listed below are T cell receptor beta chains from one sample, sequenced in a study of CD8+CD57+ T cells in acquired aplastic anemia. TCRdb reanalysed the reads using MiXCR and keeps one entry per CDR3 protein. Of 90,000 to 150,000 distinct CDR3 sequences detected, over 55% appear once; the ten largest clones hold roughly 30%. Sequencing was carried out using sorted CD4+, CD8+, or CD8+CD57+ T cells (not recorded which) from PBMCs. The origin of the receptors is a human donor with aplastic anemia. Each CDR3 is given with its conserved first and last residue. The order of the fields is CDR3 protein, CDR3 DNA, clone size, D gene, V gene, J gene. D genes are given only for firm matches. The size entry is marked missing in some rows and otherwise reads once, few, many or a size class.

CDR3aa: CASSLVARAGNTTYF
CDR3nt: TGTGCCAGCAGCTTGGTGGCCAGGGCTGGAAACACCACATATTTT
abundance: .
d_gene: .
v_gene: TRBV5-6
j_gene: TRBJ1-3

CDR3aa: CASSNQVGTGDSPLHF
CDR3nt: TGTGCCAGCAGCAACCAAGTGGGGACAGGGGATTCACCCCTCCACTTT
abundance: many
d_gene: TRBD1
v_gene: TRBV7-8
j_gene: TRBJ1-6

CDR3aa: CSVEEERDYGAETQYF
CDR3nt: TGCAGCGTTGAAGAAGAGAGGGACTATGGGGCGGAGACCCAGTACTTC
abundance: .
d_gene: TRBD2
v_gene: TRBV29-1
j_gene: TRBJ2-5

CDR3aa: CASSPGQIMNTEAFF
CDR3nt: TGTGCCAGCAGCCCGGGCCAGATTATGAACACTGAAGCTTTCTTT
abundance: .
d_gene: .
v_gene: TRBV7-9
j_gene: TRBJ1-1

CDR3aa: CASSGGLMSTDTQYF
CDR3nt: TGTGCCAGCAGCGGTGGACTAATGAGCACAGATACGCAGTATTTT
abundance: .
d_gene: .
v_gene: TRBV9
j_gene: TRBJ2-3

CDR3aa: CASSTRDRGQYEQYF
CDR3nt: TGTGCCAGCAGCACCCGGGACAGGGGTCAGTACGAGCAGTACTTC
abundance: .
d_gene: TRBD1
v_gene: TRBV19
j_gene: TRBJ2-7

CDR3aa: CATSIQVGHNSPLHF
CDR3nt: TGTGCCACCAGCATACAGGTGGGCCATAATTCACCCCTCCACTTT
abundance: .
d_gene: .
v_gene: TRBV15
j_gene: TRBJ1-6

CDR3aa: CATSRQQETQYF
CDR3nt: TGTGCCACCAGTCGCCAGCAAGAGACCCAGTACTTC
abundance: .
d_gene: .
v_gene: TRBV15
j_gene: TRBJ2-5

CDR3aa: CASSLSWDGGFNEQFF
CDR3nt: TGTGCCAGCAGCTTATCGTGGGACGGGGGGTTCAATGAGCAGTTCTTC
abundance: once
d_gene: TRBD2
v_gene: TRBV7-6
j_gene: TRBJ2-1

CDR3aa: CASSFGRGAYEQYF
CDR3nt: TGTGCCAGCAGTTTCGGCAGGGGGGCCTACGAGCAGTACTTC
abundance: .
d_gene: .
v_gene: TRBV12-3/TRBV12-4
j_gene: TRBJ2-7

CDR3aa: CASSSPGQPDGYTF
CDR3nt: TGTGCCAGCAGCTCTCCCGGACAGCCCGATGGCTACACCTTC
abundance: .
d_gene: .
v_gene: TRBV7-3
j_gene: TRBJ1-2

CDR3aa: CSAWDTLPEQYF
CDR3nt: TGCAGTGCCTGGGACACCCTCCCCGAGCAGTACTTC
abundance: .
d_gene: .
v_gene: TRBV20-1
j_gene: TRBJ2-7

CDR3aa: CASSEDRVKWRAEAFF
CDR3nt: TGCGCCAGCAGTGAGGACAGGGTCAAGTGGAGGGCTGAAGCTTTCTTT
abundance: .
d_gene: TRBD1
v_gene: TRBV10-1
j_gene: TRBJ1-1

CDR3aa: CASSPLAGGDTQYF
CDR3nt: TGTGCCAGCAGCCCCCTAGCGGGAGGGGACACGCAGTATTTT
abundance: .
d_gene: TRBD2
v_gene: TRBV7-2
j_gene: TRBJ2-3

CDR3aa: CASSLGVFPYEQYF
CDR3nt: TGTGCCAGCAGCTTGGGAGTTTTTCCTTACGAGCAGTACTTC
abundance: .
d_gene: .
v_gene: TRBV7-9
j_gene: TRBJ2-7

CDR3aa: CAISRSGQGGNTEAFF
CDR3nt: TGTGCCATCAGTCGTTCGGGACAGGGGGGGAACACTGAAGCTTTCTTT
abundance: .
d_gene: TRBD1
v_gene: TRBV10-3
j_gene: TRBJ1-1

CDR3aa: CSVGQMNTGELFF
CDR3nt: TGCAGCGTTGGACAGATGAACACCGGGGAGCTGTTTTTT
abundance: .
d_gene: .
v_gene: TRBV29-1
j_gene: TRBJ2-2

CDR3aa: CAISEQGIDGGYGYTF
CDR3nt: TGTGCCATCAGTGAACAGGGGATCGACGGAGGCTATGGCTACACCTTC
abundance: .
d_gene: TRBD1
v_gene: TRBV10-3
j_gene: TRBJ1-2

CDR3aa: CASSLTTGELFF
CDR3nt: TGTGCTAGCAGCTTGACCACCGGGGAGCTGTTTTTT
abundance: .
d_gene: .
v_gene: TRBV7-7
j_gene: TRBJ2-2

CDR3aa: CASSPGVQAKNIQYF
CDR3nt: TGTGCCAGCAGCCCAGGAGTCCAAGCCAAAAACATTCAGTACTTC
abundance: many
d_gene: .
v_gene: TRBV7-9
j_gene: TRBJ2-4

CDR3aa: CASIAGGSSSYEQYF
CDR3nt: TGTGCCAGCATAGCGGGGGGATCGAGCTCCTACGAGCAGTACTTC
abundance: few
d_gene: TRBD2
v_gene: TRBV2
j_gene: TRBJ2-7

CDR3aa: CASSQYLGSDTQYF
CDR3nt: TGCGCCAGCAGCCAATACTTGGGATCAGATACGCAGTATTTT
abundance: few
d_gene: .
v_gene: TRBV4-1
j_gene: TRBJ2-3

CDR3aa: CATSDRAGTDTQYF
CDR3nt: TGTGCCACCAGTGACCGTGCAGGCACAGATACGCAGTATTTT
abundance: few
d_gene: .
v_gene: TRBV24-1
j_gene: TRBJ2-3

CDR3aa: CASSSWTFMNTEAFF
CDR3nt: TGTGCCAGCAGCTCTTGGACGTTCATGAACACTGAAGCTTTCTTT
abundance: once
d_gene: .
v_gene: TRBV11-1
j_gene: TRBJ1-1

CDR3aa: CASSLGRGGEDTQYF
CDR3nt: TGTGCCAGCAGCTTGGGTCGCGGGGGGGAGGATACGCAGTATTTT
abundance: .
d_gene: TRBD2
v_gene: TRBV5-5
j_gene: TRBJ2-3

CDR3aa: CASSLGRRTGELFF
CDR3nt: TGTGCCAGTAGTTTAGGGAGAAGAACCGGGGAGCTGTTTTTT
abundance: .
d_gene: .
v_gene: TRBV19
j_gene: TRBJ2-2

CDR3aa: CAAGDRTNTEAFF
CDR3nt: TGTGCCGCCGGGGACAGGACGAACACTGAAGCTTTCTTT
abundance: .
d_gene: TRBD1
v_gene: TRBV2
j_gene: TRBJ1-1

CDR3aa: CASRRLEVGTEAFF
CDR3nt: TGTGCCAGCCGTCGATTGGAAGTTGGCACTGAAGCTTTCTTT
abundance: .
d_gene: .
v_gene: TRBV7-6
j_gene: TRBJ1-1

CDR3aa: CASNYGYTF
CDR3nt: TGTGCCAGTAACTATGGCTACACCTTC
abundance: .
d_gene: .
v_gene: TRBV6-4
j_gene: TRBJ1-2

CDR3aa: CATRGDLNTEAFF
CDR3nt: TGTGCCACCAGGGGGGATTTGAACACTGAAGCTTTCTTT
abundance: few
d_gene: .
v_gene: TRBV24-1
j_gene: TRBJ1-1

CDR3aa: CATSRDLAGVNQPQHF
CDR3nt: TGTGCCACCAGCAGAGATCTTGCTGGGGTCAATCAGCCCCAGCATTTT
abundance: .
d_gene: .
v_gene: TRBV15
j_gene: TRBJ1-5

CDR3aa: CASSGRTAGTENSPLHF
CDR3nt: TGTGCCAGCAGCGGACGGACGGCCGGGACTGAAAATTCACCCCTCCACTTT
abundance: .
d_gene: .
v_gene: TRBV27
j_gene: TRBJ1-6

CDR3aa: CSARDSDSNQPQHF
CDR3nt: TGCAGTGCTAGAGATTCGGACAGCAATCAGCCCCAGCATTTT
abundance: .
d_gene: .
v_gene: TRBV20-1
j_gene: TRBJ1-5

CDR3aa: CASSWGSNQPQHF
CDR3nt: TGTGCCAGCAGCTGGGGCAGCAATCAGCCCCAGCATTTT
abundance: few
d_gene: .
v_gene: TRBV7-8
j_gene: TRBJ1-5

CDR3aa: CTSSPSNTEALF
CDR3nt: TGTACCAGCAGCCCCTCGAACACTGAAGCTCTCTTT
abundance: once
d_gene: .
v_gene: TRBV9
j_gene: TRBJ1-1

CDR3aa: CSATPTVQETQYF
CDR3nt: TGCAGTGCCACCCCGACGGTACAAGAGACCCAGTACTTC
abundance: once
d_gene: .
v_gene: TRBV20-1
j_gene: TRBJ2-5

CDR3aa: CASSLGRTAGREAFF
CDR3nt: TGTGCCAGCAGCTTGGGAAGGACAGCGGGAAGAGAAGCTTTCTTT
abundance: .
d_gene: .
v_gene: TRBV5-4
j_gene: TRBJ1-1

CDR3aa: CSVPRGPDNEQFF
CDR3nt: TGCAGCGTGCCCCGCGGTCCCGACAATGAGCAGTTCTTC
abundance: few
d_gene: .
v_gene: TRBV29-1
j_gene: TRBJ2-1

CDR3aa: CASSPKQGYYEQYF
CDR3nt: TGTGCCAGCAGTCCAAAACAGGGTTACTACGAGCAGTACTTC
abundance: few
d_gene: .
v_gene: TRBV12-3/TRBV12-4
j_gene: TRBJ2-7

CDR3aa: CATSSPWRGKKETQYF
CDR3nt: TGTGCCACCAGCAGCCCCTGGAGGGGGAAGAAAGAGACCCAGTACTTC
abundance: .
d_gene: .
v_gene: TRBV15
j_gene: TRBJ2-5

CDR3aa: CATSRGQGAGYGYTF
CDR3nt: TGTGCCACCAGCAGGGGACAGGGGGCGGGCTATGGCTACACCTTC
abundance: few
d_gene: TRBD1
v_gene: TRBV15
j_gene: TRBJ1-2

CDR3aa: CASSVASGRYEQYF
CDR3nt: TGTGCCAGCAGCGTCGCGAGCGGGAGGTACGAGCAGTACTTC
abundance: few
d_gene: TRBD2
v_gene: TRBV7-9
j_gene: TRBJ2-7

CDR3aa: CASSLQGDYGYTF
CDR3nt: TGTGCCAGCAGTCTACAGGGTGACTATGGCTACACCTTC
abundance: few
d_gene: .
v_gene: TRBV12-3/TRBV12-4
j_gene: TRBJ1-2

CDR3aa: CASSLARVDRRYEQYF
CDR3nt: TGTGCCAGCAGCTTAGCGCGGGTGGACAGGCGGTACGAGCAGTACTTC
abundance: .
d_gene: TRBD1
v_gene: TRBV11-1
j_gene: TRBJ2-7

CDR3aa: CASSFERDYSTDTQYF
CDR3nt: TGTGCCAGCAGCTTTGAGAGGGACTACTCAACAGATACGCAGTATTTT
abundance: .
d_gene: TRBD2
v_gene: TRBV11-2
j_gene: TRBJ2-3

CDR3aa: CASSFGGASYNEQFF
CDR3nt: TGTGCCAGCAGCTTTGGCGGGGCCTCCTACAATGAGCAGTTCTTC
abundance: .
d_gene: .
v_gene: TRBV7-3
j_gene: TRBJ2-1

CDR3aa: CATSAPGSTDTQYF
CDR3nt: TGTGCCACCAGTGCCCCAGGGAGCACAGATACGCAGTATTTT
abundance: .
d_gene: .
v_gene: TRBV24-1
j_gene: TRBJ2-3

CDR3aa: CASSQGGETNQPQHF
CDR3nt: TGCGCCAGCAGCCAAGGAGGGGAAACAAATCAGCCCCAGCATTTT
abundance: once
d_gene: .
v_gene: TRBV4-1
j_gene: TRBJ1-5

CDR3aa: CASSLLPRGNTEAFF
CDR3nt: TGTGCCAGCAGCCTCCTCCCCAGGGGGAACACTGAAGCTTTCTTT
abundance: many
d_gene: .
v_gene: TRBV7-9
j_gene: TRBJ1-1

CDR3aa: CSARNYRSYEQYF
CDR3nt: TGCAGTGCTAGGAACTACCGATCCTACGAGCAGTACTTC
abundance: .
d_gene: .
v_gene: TRBV20-1
j_gene: TRBJ2-7

CDR3aa: CAIPKPPQYF
CDR3nt: TGTGCCATCCCTAAACCGCCCCAGTACTTC
abundance: .
d_gene: .
v_gene: TRBV18
j_gene: TRBJ2-5